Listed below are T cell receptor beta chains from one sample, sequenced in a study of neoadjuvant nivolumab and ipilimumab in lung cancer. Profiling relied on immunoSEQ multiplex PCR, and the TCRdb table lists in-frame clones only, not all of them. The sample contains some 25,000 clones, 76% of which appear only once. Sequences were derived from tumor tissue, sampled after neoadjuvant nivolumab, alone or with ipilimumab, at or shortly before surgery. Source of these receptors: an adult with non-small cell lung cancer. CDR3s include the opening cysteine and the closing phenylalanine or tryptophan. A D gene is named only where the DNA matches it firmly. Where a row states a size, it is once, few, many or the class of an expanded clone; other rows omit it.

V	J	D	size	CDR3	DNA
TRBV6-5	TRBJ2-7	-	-	CASSTLREQYF	TGTGCCAGCAGTACCCTTAGGGAGCAGTACTTC
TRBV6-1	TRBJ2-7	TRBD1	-	CASINRDSVGYEQYF	TGTGCCAGCATAAACCGGGACAGTGTCGGCTACGAGCAGTACTTC
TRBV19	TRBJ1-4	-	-	CASSGTRSATNEKLFF	TGTGCCAGTAGCGGCACCAGGAGTGCAACTAATGAAAAACTGTTTTTT
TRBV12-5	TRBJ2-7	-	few	CASGPQNTYEQYF	TGTGCTAGTGGTCCACAGAATACCTACGAGCAGTACTTC
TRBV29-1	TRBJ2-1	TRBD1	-	CSGYSGQGGKDEQFF	TGCAGCGGCTATTCGGGACAGGGGGGTAAGGATGAGCAGTTCTTC
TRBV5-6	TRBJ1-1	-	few	CASSPLDGSGFVETFF	TGTGCCAGCAGCCCGCTAGATGGTTCAGGCTTTGTAGAAACTTTCTTT
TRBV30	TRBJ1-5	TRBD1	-	CACVPRDRGGKQPQHF	TGTGCCTGCGTCCCCCGGGACAGGGGTGGAAAACAGCCCCAGCATTTT
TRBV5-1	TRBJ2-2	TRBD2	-	CASSLALAGATNTGELFF	TGCGCCAGCAGCTTGGCCTTAGCGGGGGCTACGAACACCGGGGAGCTGTTTTTT
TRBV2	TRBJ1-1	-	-	CASSVWSNTEAFF	TGTGCCAGCAGTGTTTGGTCGAACACTGAAGCTTTCTTT
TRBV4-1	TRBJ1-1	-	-	CASSHKSDRNTEAFF	TGCGCCAGCAGCCATAAATCGGATAGGAACACTGAAGCTTTCTTT